The clone carrying this T cell receptor (beta chain) was detected once. A quantity of about 0.5 to 1 ug RNA underwent reverse transcription using random hexamers. In TCRdb, the immunoSEQ multiplex PCR reads were re-called with MiXCR into one record per CDR3 protein. This table holds 200,000 to 250,000 distinct CDR3 sequences, about 93% found once. Germline CDR1 SGHDN, CDR2 FVKESK. V was pared by 4 bases and J by 5 bases, with 17 bases between. The CDR3 length is 15 residues. This specimen belongs to a study of CD8 T cells in Susac syndrome. TEMRA cells were FACS-enriched and CD8+ and CD4+ T cells negatively isolated.

The V and J genes are TRBV14 and TRBJ1-1, with TRBD1 as a possible D gene (6 bases). The sequenced sample was CD8+ T cells from PBMCs. The clonotype comes from a human donor with multiple sclerosis. CDR3 loop: CASSLSNTGRTEAFF. The CDR3 coding sequence is TGTGCCAGCAGCCTATCCAACACAGGGAGAACTGAAGCTTTCTTT.